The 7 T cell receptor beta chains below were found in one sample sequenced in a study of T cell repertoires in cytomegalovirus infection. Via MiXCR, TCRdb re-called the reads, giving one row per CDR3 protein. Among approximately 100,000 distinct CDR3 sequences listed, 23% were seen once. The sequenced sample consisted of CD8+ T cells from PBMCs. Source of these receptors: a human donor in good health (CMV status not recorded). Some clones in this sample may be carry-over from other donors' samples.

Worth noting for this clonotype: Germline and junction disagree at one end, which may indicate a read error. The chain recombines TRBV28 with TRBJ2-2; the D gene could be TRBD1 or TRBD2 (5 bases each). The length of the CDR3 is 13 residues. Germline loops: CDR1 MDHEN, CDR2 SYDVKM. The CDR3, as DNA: TGTGCCAGCAGTTTCAGGGAAACCGGGGAGCTGATTTTT. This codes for CASSFRETGELIF.

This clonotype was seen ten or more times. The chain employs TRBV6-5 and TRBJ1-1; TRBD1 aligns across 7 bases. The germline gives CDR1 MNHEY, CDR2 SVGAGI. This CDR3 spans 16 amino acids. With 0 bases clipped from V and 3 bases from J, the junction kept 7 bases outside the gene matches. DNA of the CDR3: TGTGCCAGCAGTTACTCGATGACAGGGACCGACACTGAAGCTTTCTTT. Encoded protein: CASSYSMTGTDTEAFF.

CDR3 sequence (DNA): TGTGCCAGCAGCCTCGGACTAGCGGGAACCAATGAGCAGTTCTTC. Encoded protein: CASSLGLAGTNEQFF. V usage is TRBV6-8 and J usage is TRBJ2-1; 12 bases are a match to TRBD2. This CDR3 is 15 amino acids long. CDR1 and CDR2 (germline): MNHGY, SAAAGT. V gave up 6 bases and J gave up 6 bases; unmatched junction bases: 6.

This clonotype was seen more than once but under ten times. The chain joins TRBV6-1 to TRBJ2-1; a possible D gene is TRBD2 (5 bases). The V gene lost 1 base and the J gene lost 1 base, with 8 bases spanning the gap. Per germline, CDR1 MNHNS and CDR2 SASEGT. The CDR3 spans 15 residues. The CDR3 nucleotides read TGTGCCAGCAGTGAAGGGGTAGCGTCCTACAATGAGCAGTTCTTC. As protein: CASSEGVASYNEQFF.

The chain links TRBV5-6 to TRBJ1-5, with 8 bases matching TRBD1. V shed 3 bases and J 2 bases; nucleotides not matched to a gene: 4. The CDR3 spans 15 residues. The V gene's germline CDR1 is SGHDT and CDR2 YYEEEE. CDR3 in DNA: TGTGCCAGCAGCTCGACAGGGGTAGGCAATCAGCCCCAGCATTTT. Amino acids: CASSSTGVGNQPQHF.

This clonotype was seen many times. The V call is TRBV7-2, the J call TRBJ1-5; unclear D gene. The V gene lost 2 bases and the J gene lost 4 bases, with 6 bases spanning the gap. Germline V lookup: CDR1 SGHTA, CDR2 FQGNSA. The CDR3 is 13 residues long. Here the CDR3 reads CASSLRMNQPQHF. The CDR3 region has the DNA TGTGCCAGCAGCTTAAGGATGAATCAGCCCCAGCATTTT.

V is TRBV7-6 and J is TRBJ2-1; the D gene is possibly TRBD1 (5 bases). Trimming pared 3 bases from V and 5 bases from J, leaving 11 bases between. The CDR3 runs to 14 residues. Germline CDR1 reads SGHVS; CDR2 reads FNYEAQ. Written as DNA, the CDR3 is TGTGCCAGCAGCTTTGGACAATCAGACAATGAGCAGTTCTTC. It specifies CASSFGQSDNEQFF.